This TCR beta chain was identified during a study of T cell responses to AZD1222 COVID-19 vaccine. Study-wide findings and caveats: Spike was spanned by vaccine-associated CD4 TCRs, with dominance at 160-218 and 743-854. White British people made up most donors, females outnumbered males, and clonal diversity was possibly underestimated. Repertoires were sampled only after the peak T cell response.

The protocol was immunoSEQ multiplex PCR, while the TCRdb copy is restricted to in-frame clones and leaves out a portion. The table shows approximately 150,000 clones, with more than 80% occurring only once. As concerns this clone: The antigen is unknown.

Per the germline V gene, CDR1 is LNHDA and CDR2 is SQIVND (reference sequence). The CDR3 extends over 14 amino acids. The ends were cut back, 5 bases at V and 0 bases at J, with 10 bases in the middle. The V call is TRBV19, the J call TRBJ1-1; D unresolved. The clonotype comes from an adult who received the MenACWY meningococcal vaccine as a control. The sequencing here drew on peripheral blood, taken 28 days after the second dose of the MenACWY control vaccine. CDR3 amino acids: CASSLGRLNTEAFF. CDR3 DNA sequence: TGTGCCAGTAGTTTGGGCAGACTGAACACTGAAGCTTTCTTT.